The rows below give T cell receptor beta chains drawn from one sample of a study of T cell responses to AZD1222 COVID-19 vaccine. Assay: immunoSEQ multiplex PCR; the TCRdb copy retains only in-frame clones and omits some. The sample lists 75,000 to 90,000 clones, around four fifths occurring once. This specimen was peripheral blood, taken on day 0 of AZD1222 vaccination. The receptors derive from an adult in good health. CDR3s leave out the opening cysteine and the closing phenylalanine or tryptophan. D genes are given only for firm matches.

J gene,D gene,V gene,CDR3 protein
TRBJ1-4,TRBD1,TRBV7-2,ASSFGTVNEKLF
TRBJ1-6,TRBD1,TRBV30,AWRHKGDRGSPLH
TRBJ2-3,TRBD2,TRBV7-6,ASSWPLTGAGDADTQY
TRBJ2-2,TRBD1,TRBV6-6,ASRTTGDNTGELF
TRBJ2-7,-,TRBV29-1,SVVEGTPYEQY
TRBJ1-3,-,TRBV3-1/TRBV3-2,ASSQGGGNTIY
TRBJ2-3,TRBD2,TRBV5-4,ASSFRGLAGGDTQY
TRBJ2-7,-,TRBV27,ASSLTYGGYSYEQY
TRBJ1-1,-,TRBV3-1/TRBV3-2,ASSQRGVNTEAF
TRBJ1-3,-,TRBV18,ASSPPQGLSGNTIY
TRBJ2-2,-,TRBV24-1,ATSGSGTGELF
TRBJ1-1,TRBD1,TRBV4-1,ASSRQGITEAF
TRBJ2-1,-,TRBV6-5,ASSLTGTSYNEQF
TRBJ2-1,-,TRBV7-2,ASSSTGGGYNEQF
TRBJ2-3,-,TRBV6-5,ASSYQGDTQY
TRBJ2-1,TRBD2,TRBV28,ASSSTSGLRGEQF
TRBJ2-5,-,TRBV5-4,ASSSARGRETQY
TRBJ2-7,-,TRBV6-5,ASRVGGVKY
TRBJ2-7,-,TRBV5-6,ASSPWTAVREQY